The next 20 T cell receptor beta chains were all read from a single sample in a study of cytomegalovirus exposure and HLA in healthy donors. The PCR was carried out with 60 Vbeta primers and 13 Jbeta primers. TCRdb's copy holds only in-frame clones and misses some; the assay was immunoSEQ multiplex PCR. The table has over 150,000 clones, over 75% seen once. The sequenced sample consisted of PBMCs. These TCRs come from a middle-aged woman in good health and CMV-seropositive.

The gene calls are TRBV18 and TRBJ1-1; D possibly corresponds to TRBD1 (6 bases). The CDR3 is 15 residues long. Trimming pared 0 bases from V and 2 bases from J, leaving 10 bases between. Germline assignment: CDR1 KGHSH and CDR2 LQKENI. CDR3 loop: CASSPPGAGNTEAFF. The CDR3 DNA reads TGTGCCAGCTCACCACCGGGGGCAGGTAACACTGAAGCTTTCTTT.

This chain uses TRBV25-1 with TRBJ1-4; no firm D call. V shed 5 bases and J shed 5 bases, with 9 bases lying between them. CDR3 size: 13 residues. In germline, CDR1 is MGHDK, CDR2 SYGVNS. CDR3 sequence reads: CASSISGNEKLFF. The CDR3 DNA reads TGTGCCAGCAGTATCAGCGGCAATGAAAAACTGTTTTTT.

This clone was detected only once. The chain recombines TRBV7-2 with TRBJ2-7; TRBD1 might be the D (5 bases). The CDR3 runs to 14 residues. The V and J ends lost 0 bases and 3 bases respectively, with 9 bases between them. Germline CDR1 is SGHTA and CDR2 is FQGNSA. The CDR3 DNA reads as TGTGCCAGCAGCTTAGCCGGACAAAACTACGAGCAGTACTTC. Protein product: CASSLAGQNYEQYF.

This clone has only one observation. The chain recombines TRBV7-2 with TRBJ1-2, with a possible D match to TRBD1 (5 bases). Germline-derived CDR1 and CDR2 are SGHTA and FQGNSA. V was clipped by 2 bases and J by 6 bases, with 10 bases between them. This CDR3 has 13 residues. This chain's CDR3 is CASSLPGLNGYTF. DNA for the CDR3: TGTGCCAGCAGCTTACCAGGGCTTAATGGCTACACCTTC.

The V and J genes are TRBV5-1 and TRBJ2-1; D unclear. The CDR3 contains 11 residues. Germline CDR1 is SGHRS and CDR2 is YFSETQ. Deletions cut 4 bases from V and 4 bases from J, with 3 bases between. The CDR3 DNA is TGCGCCAGCAGCACATACAATGAGCAGTTCTTC. This sequence encodes CASSTYNEQFF.

The chain employs TRBV30 and TRBJ1-2; D unclear. This CDR3 is built from 16 residues. Trimming pared 1 base from V and 8 bases from J, leaving 23 bases between. Germline V gene lookup returns CDR1 GTSNPN and CDR2 SVGIG (reference sequence). CDR3 residues: CAWSAKAMVSVGGYTF. The CDR3 DNA sequence: TGTGCCTGGAGTGCCAAGGCGATGGTTTCAGTGGGCGGCTACACCTTC.

This sequence joins TRBV5-6 and TRBJ2-5; 15 nucleotides agree with TRBD2. After removal of 3 bases from V and 3 bases from J, the junction contained 6 bases not matched to a gene. This CDR3 spans 17 amino acids. Per germline, CDR1 SGHDT and CDR2 YYEEEE. In DNA form, the CDR3 reads TGTGCCAGCAGCTCCGGGACTAGCGGGAGGAATGAAGAGACCCAGTACTTC. This translates into CASSSGTSGRNEETQYF.

This clone was seen a handful of times. This chain connects TRBV28 to TRBJ2-7; D unresolved. Per the germline V gene, CDR1 is MDHEN and CDR2 is SYDVKM. This CDR3 is 13 amino acids long. V dropped 5 bases and J dropped 0 bases, with 8 bases sitting between them. The DNA for the CDR3 is TGTGCCAGCAGTCCCTCCGGCTCCTACGAGCAGTACTTC. Protein sequence: CASSPSGSYEQYF.

This clone was seen only once. At one of its ends the junction is not consistent with the germline gene, which may arise from a read error. The rearrangement links TRBV7-7 to TRBJ2-1, with 7 bases identical to TRBD1. The CDR3 spans 15 residues. In germline, CDR1 is SSHAT, CDR2 FNYEAQ (reference sequence). As DNA, the CDR3 is TGTGCTAGCAGCTTAGGGGGCTTAGGGGTCAGTGAGCAGTTCTTC. It translates to CASSLGGLGVSEQFF.

A note on this clone: A read error is likely here: a far larger clone is one base away. This CDR3 is CASSPPGTTYEQYF. The CDR3 DNA reads TGTGCCAGCAGTCCTCCCGGGACAACCTACGAGCAGTACTTC. The V gene is TRBV27, the J gene TRBJ2-7, with D possibly matching TRBD1 (6 bases). Trimming removed 5 bases at V and 2 bases at J, with 13 bases between. The CDR3 is made up of 14 amino acids. Germline V CDR1 and CDR2: MNHEY, SMNVEV (reference sequence).

This chain joins TRBV5-8 and TRBJ1-2; D is perhaps TRBD1 (5 bases). The V and J ends lost 0 bases and 4 bases respectively, with 16 bases between them. CDR1 is SGHTS and CDR2 is YDEGEE in the germline V gene. The CDR3 extends over 16 amino acids. CDR3 in amino acids: CASSLVGGNYLYGYTF. DNA of the CDR3: TGTGCCAGCAGCTTGGTGGGGGGAAATTATCTCTATGGCTACACCTTC.

The rearrangement links TRBV5-6 to TRBJ2-5; 7 nucleotides line up with TRBD1. The assigned J gene may be wrong: the sequence end matches TRBJ2-7 better. The CDR3 length is 14 residues. Germline V gene data show CDR1 as SGHDT and CDR2 as YYEEEE. CDR3 sequence (DNA): TGTGCCAGCAGCTTCCTCGGACAGGACGACGAGCAGTACTTC. This sequence encodes CASSFLGQDDEQYF.

The rearrangement joins TRBV7-3 to TRBJ2-1; TRBD1 matches at 8 bases. With 5 bases clipped from V and 7 bases from J, the junction kept 16 bases outside the gene matches. This CDR3 contains 17 residues. CDR1 and CDR2 (germline): SGHTA, FQGTGA. CDR3 bases: TGTGCCAGCAGCCCCCGGGAAGGACAGGGCTTCTGGAATGAGCAGTTCTTC. It specifies CASSPREGQGFWNEQFF.

This clone appeared a single time. The V call is TRBV18, the J call TRBJ2-3; 7 nucleotides agree with TRBD2. The CDR3 spans 14 residues. From germline, CDR1 is KGHSH and CDR2 LQKENI. The junction had 12 bases not matched to a gene; V was cut back by 9 bases and J by 6 bases. CDR3 sequence: CASSSGTARDTQYF. The CDR3 DNA reads TGTGCCAGTTCCAGCGGGACCGCCAGGGATACGCAGTATTTT.

The chain carries TRBV28 and TRBJ2-1; 9 bases fit TRBD2. This CDR3 comprises 19 residues. V was clipped by 4 bases and J by 6 bases; unmatched bases: 19. The germline V gene encodes CDR1 MDHEN and CDR2 SYDVKM. The CDR3 DNA reads as TGTGCCAGCAGTTCACGGTCCTACAGCGGGAGGTCCGGTAGCAATGAGCAGTTCTTC. Amino acids: CASSSRSYSGRSGSNEQFF.

This clone was recorded a few times. The chain employs TRBV28 and TRBJ1-5; 7 positions match TRBD1. The germline V gene has CDR1 MDHEN and CDR2 SYDVKM. The length of the CDR3 is 17 residues. With 2 bases clipped from V and 0 bases from J, the junction kept 7 bases outside the gene matches. CDR3: CASSLPIGTASNQPQHF. DNA of the CDR3: TGTGCCAGCAGTTTACCCATCGGGACAGCTAGCAATCAGCCCCAGCATTTT.

This rearrangement joins TRBV10-3 to TRBJ2-1; 9 bases agree with TRBD1. In germline, CDR1 is ENHRY, CDR2 SYGVKD. The trim removed 4 bases at V and 5 bases at J, leaving 6 bases unmatched. This CDR3 has 15 residues. This chain's CDR3 is CAISAPGQGNNEQFF. The CDR3 DNA reads as TGTGCCATCAGTGCCCCGGGACAGGGTAACAATGAGCAGTTCTTC.

The J gene is TRBJ2-1, the V gene TRBV11-3; the match to TRBD2 covers 10 bases. Trimming cost V 4 bases and J 7 bases; bases outside gene matches: 10. From germline, CDR1 is SGHNT and CDR2 YENEEA. The CDR3 is 16 residues long. The DNA for the CDR3 is TGTGCCAGCAGCTCCAAAGCGGGACTAGCGATGAATGAGCAGTTCTTC. The encoded protein is CASSSKAGLAMNEQFF. Full variable domain (rest looked up from reference TRBV11-3 and TRBJ2-1): EAGVVQSPRYKIIEKKQPVAFWCNPISGHNTLYWYLQNLGQGPELLIRYENEEAVDDSQLPKDRFSAERLKGVDSTLKIQPAELGDSAVYLCASSSKAGLAMNEQFFGPGTRLTVL.

The chain uses TRBV27 and TRBJ1-2; 10 positions match TRBD1. The length of the CDR3 is 15 residues. The V and J ends lost 7 bases and 6 bases, in that order; junction bases with no gene match: 11. Germline V gene sequence: CDR1 MNHEY, CDR2 SMNVEV (reference sequence). CDR3 residues: CASKTQGQGMNGYTF. CDR3 nucleotide sequence: TGTGCCAGCAAGACACAGGGACAGGGGATGAATGGCTACACCTTC.

The genes are TRBV6-1 and TRBJ2-5; 8 positions match TRBD2. Trimming cost V 2 bases and J 3 bases; bases outside gene matches: 17. The CDR3 is 19 amino acids. Germline values: CDR1 MNHNS, CDR2 SASEGT. CDR3 sequence reads: CASSEKERELIKIKETQYF. The CDR3 region has the DNA TGTGCCAGCAGTGAAAAGGAGCGGGAGCTGATTAAAATTAAAGAGACCCAGTACTTC.